The clone carrying this T cell receptor beta chain was observed at least ten times. Its antigen is as yet unknown. This record belongs to a study of CD8 T cells in ankylosing spondylitis. Using its own MiXCR run on the 5' RACE reads, TCRdb lists one record per CDR3 protein. This sample has under 300,000 distinct CDR3 sequences; about 10% occur once, and the top ten carry around 6.5%. Study-level points and caveats: Blood from ankylosing spondylitis patients appeared to carry a characteristic roughly eight-variant TCR beta motif. Clones linked to disease were reported to show significant enrichment in matched ankylosing spondylitis synovial fluid. Earlier work had already found some motif variants in reactive arthritis synovial fluid and blood.

V lost 1 base to trimming and J lost 3 bases; unmatched junction nucleotides: 2. Germline-derived CDR1 and CDR2 are SGHRS and YFSETQ. CDR3 length: 15 residues. Sequencing was performed on blood, either unsorted or a sorted T cell fraction (not recorded which). The rearrangement links TRBV5-1 to TRBJ2-2; 8 bases line up with TRBD2. The receptor was derived from a male donor with ankylosing spondylitis or in good health (not recorded which). The CDR3 is CASSLSGSDTGELFF. In DNA, the CDR3 is TGCGCCAGCAGCTTGAGCGGGAGTGACACCGGGGAGCTGTTTTTT.